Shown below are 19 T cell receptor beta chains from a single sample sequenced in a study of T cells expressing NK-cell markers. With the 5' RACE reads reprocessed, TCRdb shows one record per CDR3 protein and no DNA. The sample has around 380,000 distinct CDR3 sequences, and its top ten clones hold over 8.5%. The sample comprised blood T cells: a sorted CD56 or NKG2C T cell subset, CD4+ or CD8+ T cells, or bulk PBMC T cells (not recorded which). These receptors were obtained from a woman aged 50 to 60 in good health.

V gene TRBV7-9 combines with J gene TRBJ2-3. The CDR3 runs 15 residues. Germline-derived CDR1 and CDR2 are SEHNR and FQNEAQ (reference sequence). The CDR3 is CASSLAQGTTDTQYF.

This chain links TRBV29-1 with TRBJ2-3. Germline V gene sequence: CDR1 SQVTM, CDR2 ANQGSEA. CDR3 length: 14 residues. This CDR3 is CSVLFMSGTDTQYF.

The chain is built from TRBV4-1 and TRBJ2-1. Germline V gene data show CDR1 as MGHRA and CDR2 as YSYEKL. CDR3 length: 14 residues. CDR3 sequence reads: CASSQDWATNEQFF.

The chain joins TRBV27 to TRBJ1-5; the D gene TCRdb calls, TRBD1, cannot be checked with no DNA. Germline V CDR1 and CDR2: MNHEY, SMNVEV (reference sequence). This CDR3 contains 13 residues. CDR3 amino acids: CASSGRPYQPQHF.

CDR3 protein: CASGGSSGEQFF. This chain uses TRBV24-1 with TRBJ2-1; the D call from TCRdb, TRBD2, cannot be confirmed without DNA. The CDR3 spans 12 residues. Germline CDR1 reads KGHDR; CDR2 reads SFDVKD.

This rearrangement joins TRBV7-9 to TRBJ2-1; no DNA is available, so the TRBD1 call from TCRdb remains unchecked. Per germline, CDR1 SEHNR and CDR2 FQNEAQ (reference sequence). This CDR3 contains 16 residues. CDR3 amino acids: CASSLRDINSYNEQFF.

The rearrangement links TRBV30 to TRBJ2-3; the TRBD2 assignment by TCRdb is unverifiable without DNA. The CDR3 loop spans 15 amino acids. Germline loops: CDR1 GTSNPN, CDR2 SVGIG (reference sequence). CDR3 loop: CAWSPLAGDGPTQYF.

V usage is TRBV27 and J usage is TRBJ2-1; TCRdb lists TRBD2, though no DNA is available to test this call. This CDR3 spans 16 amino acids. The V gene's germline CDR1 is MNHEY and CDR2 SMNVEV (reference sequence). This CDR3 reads CASSLWSSGSGGEQFF.

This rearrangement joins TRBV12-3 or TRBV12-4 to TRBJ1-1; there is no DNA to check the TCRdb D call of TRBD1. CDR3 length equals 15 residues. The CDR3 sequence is CASSGPTGAMTEAFF.

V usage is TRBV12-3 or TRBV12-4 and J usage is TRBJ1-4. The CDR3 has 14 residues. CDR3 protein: CASSFSATNEKLFF.

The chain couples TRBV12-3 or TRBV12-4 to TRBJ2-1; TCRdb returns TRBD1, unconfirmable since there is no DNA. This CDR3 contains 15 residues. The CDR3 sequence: CASSLPGEARYEQFF.

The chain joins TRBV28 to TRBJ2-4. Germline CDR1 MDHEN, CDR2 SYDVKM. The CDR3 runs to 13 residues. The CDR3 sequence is CASSLIRQSIQYF. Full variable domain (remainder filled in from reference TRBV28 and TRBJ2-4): DVKVTQSSRYLVKRTGEKVFLECVQDMDHENMFWYRQDPGLGLRLIYFSYDVKMKEKGDIPEGYSVSREKKERFSLILESASTNQTSMYLCASSLIRQSIQYFGAGTRLSVL.

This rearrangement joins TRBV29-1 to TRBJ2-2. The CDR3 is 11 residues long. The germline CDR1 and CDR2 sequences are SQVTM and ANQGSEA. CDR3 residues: CSVGGAGELFF.

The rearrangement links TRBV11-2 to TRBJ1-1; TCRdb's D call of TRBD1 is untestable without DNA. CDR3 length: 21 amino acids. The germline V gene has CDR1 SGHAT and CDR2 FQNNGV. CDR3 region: CASSRSTGAGWSRGMNTEAFF.

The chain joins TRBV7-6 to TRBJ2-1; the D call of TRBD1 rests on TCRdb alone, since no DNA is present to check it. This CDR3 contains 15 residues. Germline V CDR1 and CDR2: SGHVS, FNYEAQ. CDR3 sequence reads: CASSAAGVGHNEQFF.

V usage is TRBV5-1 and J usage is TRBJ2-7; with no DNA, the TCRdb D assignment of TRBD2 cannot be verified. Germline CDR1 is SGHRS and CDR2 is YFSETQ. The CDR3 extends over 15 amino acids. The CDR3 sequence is CASSSAPGLAGEQYF.

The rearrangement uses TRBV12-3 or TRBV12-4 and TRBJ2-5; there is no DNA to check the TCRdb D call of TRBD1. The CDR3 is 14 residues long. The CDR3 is CASSNRGVLETQYF.

CDR3 residues: CASSLLQFNSPLHF. The J gene is TRBJ1-6, the V gene TRBV5-8. The CDR3 consists of 14 residues. The germline V gene has CDR1 SGHTS and CDR2 YDEGEE.

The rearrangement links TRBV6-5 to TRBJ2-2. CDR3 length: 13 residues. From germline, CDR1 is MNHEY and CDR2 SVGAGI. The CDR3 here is CASSSFVTGELFF.